Listed here are 11 T cell receptor beta chains from one sample, sequenced in a study of blood T cell repertoires in COVID-19. Assay used: immunoSEQ multiplex PCR; TCRdb lists only in-frame clones, some missing. This table has approximately 68,000 clones, about nine tenths appearing once. The sequenced material came from peripheral blood. These receptors came from a man between 50 and 59 years old with active COVID-19.

This clone occurred a few times. This chain connects TRBV5-6 to TRBJ1-2, with D possibly being TRBD1 (6 bases). This CDR3 is 15 amino acids long. V lost 0 bases, J lost 6 bases, and 15 bases lay in between. Per germline, CDR1 SGHDT and CDR2 YYEEEE. CDR3 nucleotides: TGTGCCAGCAGCTTGGTGGGCCAGGGGCGGGATGGCTACACCTTC. Translating gives CASSLVGQGRDGYTF.

The DNA for the CDR3 is TGTGCCAGCAGCCAAAACACTGAAGCTTTCTTT. Protein: CASSQNTEAFF. This sequence joins TRBV7-9 and TRBJ1-1; D is undetermined. V gave up 5 bases and J gave up 2 bases, with 3 bases separating them. This CDR3 contains 11 residues. Germline V lookup: CDR1 SEHNR, CDR2 FQNEAQ (reference sequence).

V usage is TRBV6-6 and J usage is TRBJ1-1; D perhaps matches TRBD1 (5 bases). The CDR3 spans 13 residues. V was trimmed by 6 bases and J by 4 bases, leaving 12 bases between them. The germline V gene encodes CDR1 MNHNY and CDR2 SVGAGI (reference sequence). The CDR3 DNA sequence: TGTGCCAGCAGACAGGAGGGTTTCACTGAAGCTTTCTTT. Amino acid sequence: CASRQEGFTEAFF.

This clone appeared a few times. V usage is TRBV3-1 (or the pseudogene TRBV3-2) and J usage is TRBJ1-1, with TRBD1 matching over 8 bases. Losses at the gene ends were 2 bases for V and 8 bases for J; bases not matched to a gene: 13. Germline V gene data show CDR1 as LGHDT and CDR2 as YNNKEL (reference sequence). CDR3 length: 16 amino acids. The CDR3 nucleotides are TGTGCCAGCAGCCAACGGGGGCGACAGGGGAGCCCCGAAGCTTTCTTT. It specifies CASSQRGRQGSPEAFF.

The chain couples TRBV7-3 to TRBJ1-2, with 9 nucleotides matching TRBD1. Germline V gene lookup returns CDR1 SGHTA and CDR2 FQGTGA. This CDR3 is 15 amino acids long. The V and J ends lost 4 bases and 7 bases, in that order; junction bases with no gene match: 10. DNA of the CDR3: TGTGCCAGCAGCTCCGGGACAGGGAATCAATTTGGCTACACCTTC. Translating gives CASSSGTGNQFGYTF.

The rearrangement uses TRBV24-1 and TRBJ2-2; 9 bases match TRBD1. The length of the CDR3 is 15 residues. V shed 9 bases, J shed 5 bases, and the junction held 9 bases outside the gene matches. Germline V CDR1 and CDR2: KGHDR, SFDVKD. CDR3 sequence reads: CATGRRQGGTGELFF. DNA of the CDR3: TGTGCCACCGGAAGGAGACAGGGGGGGACCGGGGAGCTGTTTTTT.

This clone has just one count. V is TRBV6-5 and J is TRBJ2-1, with 7 bases fitting TRBD2. The CDR3 totals 16 residues. Germline CDR1 reads MNHEY; CDR2 reads SVGAGI. After removal of 1 base from V and 2 bases from J, the junction contained 5 bases not matched to a gene. Here the CDR3 reads CASSYLGGRTYNEQFF. DNA for the CDR3: TGTGCCAGCAGTTACTTGGGGGGGAGAACCTACAATGAGCAGTTCTTC.

The rearrangement links TRBV9 to TRBJ2-1; tentatively, D is TRBD2 (6 bases). Germline V lookup: CDR1 SGDLS, CDR2 YYNGEE. The CDR3 is made up of 15 amino acids. The V end lost 0 bases, the J end lost 2 bases, and 9 bases lay between the germline ends. The CDR3 is CASSVDWGAYNEQFF. The CDR3 nucleotides read TGTGCCAGCAGCGTAGATTGGGGGGCCTACAATGAGCAGTTCTTC.

A few counts support this clone. The rearrangement links TRBV7-9 to TRBJ2-7; perhaps TRBD2 as D (6 bases). The ends were cut back, 1 base at V and 1 base at J, with 8 bases in the middle. CDR3 length: 14 residues. In germline, CDR1 is SEHNR, CDR2 FQNEAQ (reference sequence). CDR3 DNA: TGTGCCAGCAGCTTAGGGAGGGATTCCTACGAGCAGTACTTC. Its translation is CASSLGRDSYEQYF. Full variable domain (outside the CDR3, taken from reference TRBV7-9 and TRBJ2-7): DTGVSQNPRHKITKRGQNVTFRCDPISEHNRLYWYRQTLGQGPEFLTYFQNEAQLEKSRLLSDRFSAERPKGSFSTLEIQRTEQGDSAMYLCASSLGRDSYEQYFGPGTRLTVT.

This chain uses TRBV29-1 with TRBJ2-7, with 9 bases aligning to TRBD1. Germline-derived CDR1 and CDR2 are SQVTM and ANQGSEA. The CDR3 covers 13 residues. V dropped 6 bases and J dropped 6; count of bases not matched to a gene: 9. The CDR3 spells CSVLGGDRVEQYF. For the CDR3, the DNA is TGCAGCGTCCTAGGGGGGGACAGGGTCGAGCAGTACTTC.

This clone was counted between two and nine times. The chain links TRBV7-9 to TRBJ2-2; possible D gene TRBD2, 6 bases. The germline V gene has CDR1 SEHNR and CDR2 FQNEAQ (reference sequence). V was clipped by 3 bases and J by 0 bases, with 8 bases between them. This CDR3 has 15 amino acids. The CDR3 loop reads CASSLGGTNTGELFF. The CDR3 nucleotides read TGTGCCAGCAGCTTGGGGGGTACGAACACCGGGGAGCTGTTTTTT.